This T cell receptor beta chain was profiled in a study of a mutant IDH1 vaccine in newly diagnosed glioma. Comment on this clone: Its antigen is not known.

The V gene's germline CDR1 is MDHEN and CDR2 SYDVKM. This CDR3 spans 17 amino acids. Trimming removed 4 bases at V and 5 bases at J, with 23 bases between. As for time point: week 11, during vaccination. With topical imiquimod, each dose of the vaccine consisted of 300 ug of mutant IDH1 20-mer peptide. Sequencing was performed with immunoSEQ multiplex PCR; in TCRdb, only in-frame clones are kept and a portion is missing. The table lists 100,000 to 150,000 clones, roughly 77% of them singletons, with about 5.5% in the top ten. The V and J genes are TRBV28 and TRBJ2-5; D might be TRBD2 (7 bases). The TCR was taken from a man in his forties with glioma. The sequences come from PBMCs, collected from a glioma patient whose treatment included an IDH1 peptide vaccine. The CDR3 sequence: CASSSQGRESRGETQYF. In DNA form, the CDR3 reads TGTGCCAGCAGTTCCCAGGGGCGGGAGTCCCGGGGGGAGACCCAGTACTTC.